One sample yielded the 22 T cell receptor beta chains listed below, sequenced in a study of blood T cell repertoires in COVID-19. Method: immunoSEQ multiplex PCR; TCRdb's copy keeps in-frame clones and lacks some. The table lists 80,000 or so clones, around 82% of them singletons, with around 9.3% in the top ten. Sequencing was done on a sample of peripheral blood. These receptors originate from a man in his sixties with acute or convalescent COVID-19.

In DNA form, the CDR3 reads TGTGCCAGTTCCTTGACAGGGAACTATGGCTACACCTTC. It yields the protein CASSLTGNYGYTF. The rearrangement links TRBV27 to TRBJ1-2, with 7 bases matching TRBD1. Losses at the gene ends were 9 bases for V and 2 bases for J; bases not matched to a gene: 6. The CDR3 covers 13 residues. Per germline, CDR1 MNHEY and CDR2 SMNVEV (reference sequence).

This clone appeared once. This sequence joins TRBV19 and TRBJ2-5; TRBD1 aligns across 7 bases. After removal of 4 bases from V and 1 base from J, the junction contained 3 bases not matched to a gene. Germline lookup yields CDR1 LNHDA and CDR2 SQIVND (reference sequence). The CDR3 is 14 residues long. The CDR3: CASSTGQAQETQYF. For the CDR3, the DNA is TGTGCCAGTAGTACCGGACAGGCCCAAGAGACCCAGTACTTC.

This chain connects TRBV2 to TRBJ2-5; D gene uncertain. CDR1 is SNHLY, CDR2 FYNNEI, per germline. The CDR3 runs 13 residues. The ends were cut back, 4 bases at V and 5 bases at J, with 11 bases in the middle. DNA of the CDR3: TGTGCCAGCAGTGGCGGCAGCCGGGAGACCCAGTACTTC. This gives the protein CASSGGSRETQYF. The whole variable domain, remainder taken from reference TRBV2 and TRBJ2-5, is EPEVTQTPSHQVTQMGQEVILRCVPISNHLYFYWYRQILGQKVEFLVSFYNNEISEKSEIFDDQFSVERPDGSNFTLKIRSTKLEDSAMYFCASSGGSRETQYFGPGTRLLVL.

V and J are TRBV19 and TRBJ2-3; TRBD1 matches at 8 bases. CDR1 is LNHDA and CDR2 is SQIVND in the germline V gene (reference sequence). V trimming: 7 bases; J trimming: 1 base; junction bases outside the gene matches: 7. The CDR3 covers 15 residues. CDR3 coding DNA: TGTGCCAGTACCTCAGGGGGCGCGGGCACAGATACGCAGTATTTT. Translated, it gives CASTSGGAGTDTQYF.

This clone was seen just once. This chain uses TRBV19 with TRBJ2-6, with a weak D call TRBD1 (6 bases). Trimming left V 5 bases short and J 1 base short, with 18 bases between. The CDR3 length is 18 residues. Germline CDR1 LNHDA, CDR2 SQIVND (reference sequence). This CDR3 reads CASSPRWDKVSGANVLTF. The CDR3 bases are TGTGCCAGTAGTCCTCGCTGGGACAAAGTTTCTGGGGCCAACGTCCTGACTTTC. The complete variable domain, with remaining parts taken from reference TRBV19 and TRBJ2-6, reads DGGITQSPKYLFRKEGQNVTLSCEQNLNHDAMYWYRQDPGQGLRLIYYSQIVNDFQKGDIAEGYSVSREKKESFPLTVTSAQKNPTAFYLCASSPRWDKVSGANVLTFGAGSRLTVL.

This clone was recorded a few times. The V gene is TRBV7-2, the J gene TRBJ1-5; D call uncertain. The CDR3 extends over 13 amino acids. Germline assignment: CDR1 SGHTA and CDR2 FQGNSA. V was clipped by 5 bases and J by 1 base, with 6 bases between them. CDR3 in amino acids: CASSPQSNQPQHF. In nucleotides, the CDR3 is TGTGCCAGCAGCCCCCAGAGCAATCAGCCCCAGCATTTT.

The CDR3 coding sequence is TGTGCCACCAGCAGAGATGACACTGGGCAAGAGACCCAGTACTTC. Translated: CATSRDDTGQETQYF. The chain has TRBV15 and TRBJ2-5; D is unclear. V was cut by 0 bases and J by 2 bases, with 10 bases left in between. The CDR3 is made up of 15 amino acids. Germline values: CDR1 LNHNV, CDR2 YYDKDF (reference sequence).

The chain links TRBV12-5 to TRBJ2-2, with 8 bases aligning to TRBD2. The germline gives CDR1 LGHNT, CDR2 FRNRAP. Unmatched junction bases numbered 7, after V lost 5 bases and J lost 2 bases. The CDR3 runs to 16 residues. The CDR3 loop is CASGPPGGFNTGELFF. The CDR3 DNA follows: TGTGCTAGTGGTCCCCCGGGGGGGTTTAACACCGGGGAGCTGTTTTTT.

The chain uses TRBV5-1 and TRBJ2-2; D is undetermined. V lost 5 bases to trimming and J lost 4 bases, with 15 bases between them. The CDR3 is made up of 15 amino acids. Germline V gives CDR1 SGHRS, CDR2 YFSETQ. CDR3 bases: TGCGCCAGCAGACCAGTGGTAGCTGGCACCGGGGAGCTGTTTTTT. Protein product: CASRPVVAGTGELFF.

The chain employs TRBV9 and TRBJ2-3; TRBD2 aligns across 13 bases. The germline V gene has CDR1 SGDLS and CDR2 YYNGEE. CDR3 length equals 15 residues. The ends lost 3 bases at V and 3 bases at J; junction bases unmatched: 1. Here the CDR3 reads CASSGGLAGTDTQYF. CDR3 nucleotides: TGTGCCAGCAGCGGGGGACTAGCGGGGACAGATACGCAGTATTTT.

This clone was seen only once. The chain recombines TRBV11-3 with TRBJ2-7; D remains ambiguous. This CDR3 spans 13 amino acids. V was clipped by 2 bases and J by 2 bases, with 7 bases between them. Germline V gives CDR1 SGHNT, CDR2 YENEEA. CDR3 protein: CASSLSQTYEQYF. The CDR3 bases are TGTGCCAGCAGCTTAAGTCAGACCTACGAGCAGTACTTC.

The V and J genes are TRBV30 and TRBJ2-3, with 7 bases matching TRBD1. The length of the CDR3 is 15 residues. J gave up 2 bases and V 1 base, and 6 bases lay outside the gene matches. The V gene's germline CDR1 is GTSNPN and CDR2 SVGIG (reference sequence). The CDR3 bases are TGTGCCTGGAGTGACGCAGGGACAGCCACAGATACGCAGTATTTT. Its translation: CAWSDAGTATDTQYF.

This chain links TRBV2 with TRBJ2-1; unclear D gene. The length of the CDR3 is 13 residues. CDR1 SNHLY and CDR2 FYNNEI come from the germline V gene. The V end was cut by 6 bases, the J end by 9 bases, with 15 bases between. CDR3: CASSLERSGEQFF. The CDR3 DNA follows: TGTGCCAGCAGCTTGGAAAGGTCGGGTGAGCAGTTCTTC.

The chain combines TRBV2 with TRBJ1-4; D gene ambiguous. The CDR3 totals 13 residues. V dropped 7 bases and J dropped 0 bases, with 6 bases sitting between them. Germline V gene lookup returns CDR1 SNHLY and CDR2 FYNNEI. The CDR3 region is CASIQATNEKLFF. CDR3 nucleotide sequence: TGTGCCAGCATCCAGGCAACTAATGAAAAACTGTTTTTT. Complete variable domain (other parts from reference TRBV2 and TRBJ1-4): EPEVTQTPSHQVTQMGQEVILRCVPISNHLYFYWYRQILGQKVEFLVSFYNNEISEKSEIFDDQFSVERPDGSNFTLKIRSTKLEDSAMYFCASIQATNEKLFFGSGTQLSVL.

The chain couples TRBV24-1 to TRBJ2-2, with TRBD2 identical over 9 bases. The V gene's germline CDR1 is KGHDR and CDR2 SFDVKD. CDR3 length equals 18 residues. After removal of 5 bases from V and 2 bases from J, the junction contained 11 bases not matched to a gene. CDR3 residues: CATSGEGGTSLNTGELFF. CDR3 DNA sequence: TGTGCCACCAGTGGCGAAGGGGGGACTAGCCTTAACACCGGGGAGCTGTTTTTT.

The V gene is TRBV2, the J gene TRBJ1-1; tentatively, D is TRBD1 (6 bases). The CDR3 has 14 amino acids. Germline V CDR1 and CDR2: SNHLY, FYNNEI. The V and J ends lost 6 bases and 6 bases respectively, with 17 bases between them. This chain's CDR3 is CASSRDLEGAEAFF. As DNA, the CDR3 is TGTGCCAGCAGCCGGGACCTAGAGGGGGCTGAAGCTTTCTTT.

The chain couples TRBV19 to TRBJ2-3, with TRBD2 identical over 10 bases. Trimming removed 6 bases from V and 11 bases from J; junction bases left unmatched: 5. This CDR3 is built from 12 residues. Germline values: CDR1 LNHDA, CDR2 SQIVND (reference sequence). Here the CDR3 DNA reads TGTGCCAGTAGCGGGACTAGCGTGAAGCAGTATTTT. Translated: CASSGTSVKQYF. Together with reference TRBV19 and TRBJ2-3, the CDR3 gives the full variable domain: DGGITQSPKYLFRKEGQNVTLSCEQNLNHDAMYWYRQDPGQGLRLIYYSQIVNDFQKGDIAEGYSVSREKKESFPLTVTSAQKNPTAFYLCASSGTSVKQYFGPGTRLTVL.

This sequence joins TRBV10-3 and TRBJ2-1; no clear D gene. Trimming stripped 3 bases from V and 0 bases from J, with 9 bases between. The germline V gene has CDR1 ENHRY and CDR2 SYGVKD. This CDR3 region has 15 residues. CDR3 nucleotide sequence: TGTGCCATCAGTGACACTTCAAGCTCCTACAATGAGCAGTTCTTC. This translates into CAISDTSSSYNEQFF.

The chain links TRBV10-3 to TRBJ2-7, with 13 bases fitting TRBD2. The germline CDR1 and CDR2 sequences are ENHRY and SYGVKD. CDR3 size: 15 residues. Germline trimming cut 6 bases from V and 4 bases from J; bases unmatched to any gene: 6. The CDR3 nucleotides read TGTGCCATCAGCCTCACTAGCGGGGGGGCTTACGAGCAGTACTTC. Protein sequence: CAISLTSGGAYEQYF.

The chain is built from TRBV6-2 or TRBV6-3 and TRBJ1-1; D is possibly TRBD1 (6 bases). V was cut by 4 bases and J by 4 bases, with 10 bases left in between. Germline V gene lookup returns CDR1 MNHEY and CDR2 SVGEGT. The CDR3 has 13 residues. CDR3 amino acids: CASSLPTGTEAFF. The CDR3 region has the DNA TGTGCCAGCAGTTTACCGACAGGCACTGAAGCTTTCTTT.

V usage is TRBV28 and J usage is TRBJ2-5; D gene uncertain. Germline CDR1 is MDHEN and CDR2 is SYDVKM. The CDR3 length is 11 residues. Trimming shortened V by 4 bases and J by 4 bases, and 4 bases separated the two germline ends. CDR3 sequence: CASSSRETQYF. The CDR3 DNA follows: TGTGCCAGCAGTTCTAGAGAGACCCAGTACTTC.

J is TRBJ2-3 and V is TRBV18, with D maybe TRBD2 (6 bases). This CDR3 comprises 14 residues. V was trimmed by 5 bases and J by 6 bases, leaving 15 bases between them. CDR1 KGHSH and CDR2 LQKENI come from the germline V gene. The CDR3 sequence is CASSTRRDQDTQYF. The CDR3 DNA is TGTGCCAGCTCAACCCGGAGGGATCAGGATACGCAGTATTTT.